The 13 T cell receptor beta chains below all came from one sample that was sequenced in a study of T cell changes during pregnancy in multiple sclerosis. This table comes from immunoSEQ multiplex PCR, and its TCRdb copy is limited to in-frame clones, with some not included. The sample shows around 80,000 clones, 94% of them seen only once. This material consisted of peripheral blood, taken in the second trimester of pregnancy. Receptors originate from a female donor in good health, enrolled as a control in a pregnancy study.

The rearrangement uses TRBV19 and TRBJ2-1, with 8 positions matching TRBD2. J gave up 6 bases and V 6 bases, and 10 bases lay outside the gene matches. The CDR3 totals 15 residues. Germline CDR1 is LNHDA and CDR2 is SQIVND (reference sequence). CDR3 bases: TGTGCCAGTAGCCCAATAGCGGGAAAGATCAATGAGCAGTTCTTC. Protein sequence: CASSPIAGKINEQFF.

J is TRBJ1-1 and V is TRBV6-6; no clear D. The CDR3 contains 13 residues. Germline values: CDR1 MNHNY, CDR2 SVGAGI (reference sequence). V lost 2 bases and J 7 bases, leaving 11 bases between the germline ends. As DNA, the CDR3 is TGTGCCAGCAGTTACCAGGAGCGGAATGAAGCTTTCTTT. Its protein is CASSYQERNEAFF.

J is TRBJ2-1 and V is TRBV10-3; D is uncertain. The V and J ends lost 6 bases and 1 base respectively, with 13 bases between them. Germline assignment: CDR1 ENHRY and CDR2 SYGVKD. The length of the CDR3 is 15 residues. The CDR3: CAIRSDGRSYNEQFF. For the CDR3, the DNA is TGTGCCATCAGGAGCGACGGCCGTTCCTACAATGAGCAGTTCTTC.

This clone was found once. The chain carries TRBV19 and TRBJ2-2; D unclear. The CDR3 contains 13 residues. Germline assignment: CDR1 LNHDA and CDR2 SQIVND (reference sequence). Trimming took 3 bases from V and 5 from J, leaving 7 bases between them. CDR3 nucleotide sequence: TGTGCCAGTAGTATCTCAGGAACCGGGGAGCTGTTTTTT. Its translation: CASSISGTGELFF.

The rearrangement links TRBV4-1 to TRBJ2-1, with 9 bases aligning to TRBD2. The CDR3 length is 18 residues. V gave up 1 base and J gave up 0 bases; unmatched junction bases: 7. Per the germline V gene, CDR1 is MGHRA and CDR2 is YSYEKL. CDR3 sequence reads: CASSQGGSSGGSYNEQFF. The DNA of the CDR3 is TGCGCCAGCAGCCAAGGCGGGAGTAGCGGGGGCTCCTACAATGAGCAGTTCTTC.

The genes are TRBV5-1 and TRBJ2-2, with TRBD2 matching 11 bases. This CDR3 comprises 16 residues. Trimming took 4 bases from V and 1 from J; bases not matched to a gene: 3. The V gene's germline CDR1 is SGHRS and CDR2 YFSETQ. CDR3 sequence (DNA): TGCGCCAGCAGCATCGGGACTAGCGGGAACACCGGGGAGCTGTTTTTT. Amino acid sequence: CASSIGTSGNTGELFF.

The rearrangement uses TRBV10-3 and TRBJ2-1; 10 bases map to TRBD2. Germline assignment: CDR1 ENHRY and CDR2 SYGVKD. The CDR3 runs to 15 residues. J was trimmed by 8 bases and V by 6 bases; bases with no gene match: 10. Written as DNA, the CDR3 is TGTGCCATCAGGGAAACTAGCGGGGCCAGCGATGAGCAGTTCTTC. This gives the protein CAIRETSGASDEQFF.

The chain recombines TRBV15 with TRBJ2-1, with 11 bases fitting TRBD2. Germline V lookup: CDR1 LNHNV, CDR2 YYDKDF (reference sequence). This CDR3 contains 17 residues. V lost 0 bases and J lost 8; bases outside the gene matches: 9. The CDR3 reads CATSRDETSGSSYEQFF. In DNA, the CDR3 is TGTGCCACCAGCAGAGATGAAACTAGCGGGAGTAGCTATGAGCAGTTCTTC.

The chain has TRBV25-1 and TRBJ1-5; perhaps TRBD1 as D (6 bases). This CDR3 contains 13 residues. V was shortened by 6 bases and J by 6 bases, with 12 bases between the two germline ends. In germline, CDR1 is MGHDK, CDR2 SYGVNS. This CDR3 is CASSPTGLQPQHF. CDR3 nucleotides: TGTGCCAGCAGCCCAACAGGGCTTCAGCCCCAGCATTTT.

The chain joins TRBV5-4 to TRBJ1-2; 7 bases match TRBD1. The CDR3 is made up of 14 amino acids. Germline CDR1 reads SGHNT; CDR2 reads YYREEE (reference sequence). V lost 5 bases to trimming and J lost 6 bases; unmatched junction nucleotides: 10. CDR3 DNA: TGTGCCAGCAGTTATAGACAGGGAGCGGATGGCTACACCTTC. Amino acids: CASSYRQGADGYTF.

The J gene is TRBJ2-1, the V gene TRBV19; perhaps TRBD2 as D (7 bases). The CDR3 extends over 17 amino acids. The V and J ends lost 8 bases and 6 bases respectively, with 26 bases between them. CDR1 and CDR2 from the germline V gene are LNHDA and SQIVND (reference sequence). The CDR3 DNA reads as TGTGCCAGTCGATCGCGGGGGCTGAGCGGCGGGCGCAATGAGCAGTTCTTC. It specifies CASRSRGLSGGRNEQFF.

This clone has only a few counts. The chain uses TRBV28 and TRBJ1-1, with D perhaps matching TRBD1 (5 bases). The CDR3 contains 17 residues. V shed 1 base and J shed 0 bases, with 15 bases lying between them. The germline V gene has CDR1 MDHEN and CDR2 SYDVKM. The CDR3 DNA reads as TGTGCCAGCAGTTTATCCTCAGACAGACCCATGAACACTGAAGCTTTCTTT. Translating gives CASSLSSDRPMNTEAFF. Filled out from reference TRBV28 and TRBJ1-1, the complete variable domain reads DVKVTQSSRYLVKRTGEKVFLECVQDMDHENMFWYRQDPGLGLRLIYFSYDVKMKEKGDIPEGYSVSREKKERFSLILESASTNQTSMYLCASSLSSDRPMNTEAFFGQGTRLTVV.

The chain joins TRBV5-4 to TRBJ1-3, with 8 bases identical to TRBD1. The V and J ends lost 5 bases and 0 bases, in that order; junction bases with no gene match: 7. The CDR3 sequence is 16 residues long. From germline, CDR1 is SGHNT and CDR2 YYREEE (reference sequence). The CDR3 spells CASSLQGDYSGNTIYF. For the CDR3, the DNA is TGTGCCAGCAGTCTACAGGGGGATTACTCTGGAAACACCATATATTTT. Full variable domain (missing parts from reference TRBV5-4 and TRBJ1-3): ETGVTQSPTHLIKTRGQQVTLRCSSQSGHNTVSWYQQALGQGPQFIFQYYREEENGRGNFPPRFSGLQFPNYSSELNVNALELDDSALYLCASSLQGDYSGNTIYFGEGSWLTVV.